A selection of T cell receptor beta chains follows, all from one sample in a study of T-cell memory formation after mild COVID-19. MiXCR, applied by TCRdb to the 5' RACE reads, yields one record per CDR3 protein. The data hold tens of thousands of distinct CDR3 sequences, with around a quarter observed a single time. The sequencing sample was made of PBMCs or a T cell subset sorted from them (not recorded which). The receptors derive from a man younger than 35 who had mild COVID-19 (a few samples of this study predate the infection). Cell type and time point are not known. Each CDR3 is given with its conserved first and last residue. A D gene is named only where the DNA matches it firmly. A row's size may be missing; if present it is once, few, many or a size class.

d_call clone_size j_call v_call cdr3_aa cdr3_nt
TRBD1 few TRBJ1-5 TRBV15 CATSREGDSYNQPQHF TGTGCCACCAGCAGAGAGGGGGACAGTTACAATCAGCCCCAGCATTTT
NA few TRBJ2-7 TRBV27 CASSLTGYYEQYF TGTGCCAGCAGCCTTACAGGATACTACGAGCAGTACTTC
NA once TRBJ2-5 TRBV6-4 CASRTKRWCETQYF TGTGCCAGCAGAACAAAAAGGTGGTGCGAGACCCAGTACTTC
NA few TRBJ2-7 TRBV7-3 CASSSTPGQPYEQYF TGTGCCAGCAGCTCCACGCCGGGACAACCCTACGAGCAGTACTTC
NA NA TRBJ1-2 TRBV20-1 CSARVVEIF TGCAGTGCTAGGGTAGTGGAAATCTTC
TRBD2 NA TRBJ2-2 TRBV12-3/TRBV12-4 CASSTPGGGTGELFF TGTGCCAGCAGTACCCCGGGGGGGGGGACCGGGGAGCTGTTTTTT
NA NA TRBJ2-3 TRBV7-8 CASSFPRGAGSEDTQYF TGTGCCAGCAGCTTCCCACGGGGGGCGGGTTCGGAAGATACGCAGTATTTT
NA NA TRBJ2-3 TRBV13 CASSLVGRAPDTQYF TGTGCCAGCAGCTTAGTCGGCAGGGCTCCCGATACGCAGTATTTT
TRBD2 NA TRBJ2-1 TRBV7-3 CASSLTASGDLKFF TGTGCCAGCAGCTTAACGGCTAGCGGGGATTTGAAGTTCTTC
NA few TRBJ2-7 TRBV27 CASSWAAAGEQYF TGTGCCAGCAGTTGGGCAGCGGCCGGCGAGCAGTACTTC
NA few TRBJ1-6 TRBV5-6 CASSLYPGRPENSPLHF TGTGCCAGCAGCTTGTACCCGGGACGGCCCGAAAATTCACCCCTCCACTTT
NA once TRBJ1-4 TRBV4-1 CASSLGQGDEKLFF TGCGCCAGCAGCCTCGGTCAGGGTGATGAAAAACTGTTTTTT
NA NA TRBJ2-2 TRBV7-2 CASSPPKGELFF TGTGCCAGCAGTCCCCCTAAGGGGGAGCTGTTTTTT
NA few TRBJ2-3 TRBV5-6 CASSLIGGWGDTQYF TGTGCCAGCAGCTTGATCGGGGGCTGGGGAGATACGCAGTATTTT
TRBD1 few TRBJ2-3 TRBV11-2 CASSWATGTAQGTQYF TGTGCCAGCAGCTGGGCCACCGGGACAGCCCAGGGTACGCAGTATTTT